This record concerns one T cell receptor (beta chain) sequence. These data belong to a study of blood T cell repertoires in COVID-19. In the study overall: COVID-19 samples collected from the United States, Italy and Spain covered acute and convalescent phases. T cells, B-cell-depleted T cells, or PBMCs supplied cDNA or gDNA.

Authors' analysis steps: Amplification of reference gene primers was used by the study to estimate nucleated cell counts. The data were produced by immunoSEQ multiplex PCR, yet TCRdb's version contains in-frame clones alone and is incomplete. V, J and clone size are taken as reported in that table, and D and trimming were inferred from the DNA itself. This repertoire shows roughly 100,000 clones, approximately 86% found once; its top ten account for around 5%. Germline V lookup: CDR1 KGHSH, CDR2 LQKENI. This CDR3 region has 14 residues. V was shortened by 2 bases and J by 5 bases, with 13 bases between the two germline ends.

This receptor was identified in a woman aged 50 to 65 with COVID-19, enrolled during active disease. Sequencing was performed on peripheral blood. The chain is built from TRBV18 and TRBJ2-7, with D unresolved. The DNA for the CDR3 is TGTGCCAGCTCACCAGGCCTCGAACCGAACGAGCAGTACTTC. Amino acid sequence: CASSPGLEPNEQYF.